This TCR beta chain was profiled in a study of OX40 agonist ivuxolimab in advanced cancers. Clones were read by immunoSEQ multiplex PCR, and TCRdb kept only the in-frame ones, dropping some. The sample includes some 45,000 clones, around 79% of them seen just once. Sample: CD4+ or CD8+ T cells sorted from blood, taken in a trial of the OX40 agonist ivuxolimab. The clonotype was recovered from an adult with an advanced solid tumor such as melanoma, head and neck, liver or kidney cancer.

The CDR3 spells CASSLVQGGSEAFF. The CDR3 DNA reads TGCGCCAGCAGCTTGGTACAGGGGGGGAGTGAAGCTTTCTTT. The V and J genes are TRBV5-1 and TRBJ1-1, with TRBD1 identical over 8 bases. The trim removed 0 bases at V and 7 bases at J, leaving 5 bases unmatched. Per germline, CDR1 SGHRS and CDR2 YFSETQ. This CDR3 comprises 14 residues.